This T cell receptor (beta chain) was recorded in a study of PD-1 blockade in classical Hodgkin lymphoma. Turning to the study itself: Intravenous delivery of nivolumab at 3 mg/kg to patients occurred every 2 weeks.

The method was immunoSEQ multiplex PCR; TCRdb's version includes in-frame clones alone and lacks a portion of them. The sample has about 13,000 clones, roughly 90% seen once. Trimming cost V 4 bases and J 0 bases; bases outside gene matches: 5. CDR3 length: 15 residues. Germline CDR1 LNHDA, CDR2 SQIVND (reference sequence). Exposure to brentuximab vedotin varied, and each patient had relapsed following autologous stem cell transplantation. Patients showed best responses of complete response, partial response or progressive disease. Regarding the study as a whole: Complete responders' baseline diversity resembled that of newly diagnosed patients.

Comment on this clone: The target antigen is unknown.

The sequence derives from a human donor with classical Hodgkin lymphoma. The rearrangement uses TRBV19 and TRBJ1-1; 7 bases are shared with TRBD1. Sequences were derived from peripheral blood mononuclear cells (PBMCs), sampled at baseline. The CDR3 here is CASSRGGQVNTEAFF. The CDR3 coding sequence is TGTGCCAGTAGTAGGGGTGGACAGGTGAACACTGAAGCTTTCTTT.